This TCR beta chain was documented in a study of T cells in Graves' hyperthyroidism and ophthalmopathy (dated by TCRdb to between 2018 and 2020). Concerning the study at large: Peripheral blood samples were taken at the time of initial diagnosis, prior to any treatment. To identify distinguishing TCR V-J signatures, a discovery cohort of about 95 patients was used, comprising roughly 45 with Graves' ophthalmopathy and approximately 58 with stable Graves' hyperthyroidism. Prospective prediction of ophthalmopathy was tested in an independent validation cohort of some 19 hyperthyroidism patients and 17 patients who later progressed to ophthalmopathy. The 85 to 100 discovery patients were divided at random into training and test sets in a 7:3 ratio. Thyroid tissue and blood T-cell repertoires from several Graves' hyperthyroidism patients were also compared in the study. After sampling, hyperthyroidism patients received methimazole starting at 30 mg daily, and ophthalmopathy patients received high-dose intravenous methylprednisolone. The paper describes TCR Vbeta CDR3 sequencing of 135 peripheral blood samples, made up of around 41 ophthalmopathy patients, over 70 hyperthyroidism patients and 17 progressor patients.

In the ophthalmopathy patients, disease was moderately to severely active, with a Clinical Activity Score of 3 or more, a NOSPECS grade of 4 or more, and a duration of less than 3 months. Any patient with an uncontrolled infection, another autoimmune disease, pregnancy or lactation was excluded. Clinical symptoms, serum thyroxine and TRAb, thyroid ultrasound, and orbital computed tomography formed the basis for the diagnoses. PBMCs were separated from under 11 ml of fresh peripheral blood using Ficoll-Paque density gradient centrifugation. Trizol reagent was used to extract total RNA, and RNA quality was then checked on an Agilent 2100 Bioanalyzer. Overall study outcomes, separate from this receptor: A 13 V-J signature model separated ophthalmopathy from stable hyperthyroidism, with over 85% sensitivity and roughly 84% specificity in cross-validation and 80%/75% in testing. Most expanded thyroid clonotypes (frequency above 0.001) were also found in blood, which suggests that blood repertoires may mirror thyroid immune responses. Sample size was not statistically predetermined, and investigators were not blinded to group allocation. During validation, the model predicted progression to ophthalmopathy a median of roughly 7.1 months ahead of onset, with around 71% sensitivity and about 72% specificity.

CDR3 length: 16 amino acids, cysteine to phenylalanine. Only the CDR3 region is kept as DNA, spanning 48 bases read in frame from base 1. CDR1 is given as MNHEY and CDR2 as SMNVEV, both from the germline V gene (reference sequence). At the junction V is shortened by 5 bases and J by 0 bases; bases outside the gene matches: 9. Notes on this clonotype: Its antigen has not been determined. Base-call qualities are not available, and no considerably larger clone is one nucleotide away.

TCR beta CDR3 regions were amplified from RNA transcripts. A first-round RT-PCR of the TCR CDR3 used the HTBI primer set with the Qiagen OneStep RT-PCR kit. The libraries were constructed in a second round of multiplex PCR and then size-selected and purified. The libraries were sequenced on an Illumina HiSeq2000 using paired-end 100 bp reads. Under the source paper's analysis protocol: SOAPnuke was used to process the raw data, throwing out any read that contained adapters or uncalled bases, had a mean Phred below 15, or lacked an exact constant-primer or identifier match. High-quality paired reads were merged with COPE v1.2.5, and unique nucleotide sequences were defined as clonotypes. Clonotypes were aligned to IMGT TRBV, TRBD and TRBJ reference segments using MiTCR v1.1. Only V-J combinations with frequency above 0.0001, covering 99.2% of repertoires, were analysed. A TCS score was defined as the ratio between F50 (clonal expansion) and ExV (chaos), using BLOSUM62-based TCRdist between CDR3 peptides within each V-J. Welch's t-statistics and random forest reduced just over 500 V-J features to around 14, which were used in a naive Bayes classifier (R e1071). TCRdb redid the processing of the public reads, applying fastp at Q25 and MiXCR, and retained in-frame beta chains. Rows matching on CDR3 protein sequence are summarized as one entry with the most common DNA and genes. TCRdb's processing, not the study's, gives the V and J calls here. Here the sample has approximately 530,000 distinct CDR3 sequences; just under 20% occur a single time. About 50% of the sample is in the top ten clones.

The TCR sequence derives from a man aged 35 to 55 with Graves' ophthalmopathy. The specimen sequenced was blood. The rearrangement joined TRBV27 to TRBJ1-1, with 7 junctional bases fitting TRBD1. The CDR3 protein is CASSPGTVFMNTEAFF. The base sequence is TGTGCCAGCAGTCCCGGGACAGTTTTCATGAACACTGAAGCTTTCTTT.